This entry describes one T cell receptor beta chain. This record comes from a study of blood T cell repertoires in COVID-19. Overall study: Material from acute and convalescent COVID-19 was sourced from the United States, Italy and Spain. T cells, B-cell-depleted T cells, or PBMCs supplied cDNA or gDNA.

Per the original methods: Amplification of reference gene primers provided the estimated nucleated cell counts. Method: immunoSEQ multiplex PCR; TCRdb's copy keeps in-frame clones and lacks some. Clone size and the V and J calls come from that table; the DNA yielded D and trimming. The sample holds about 440,000 clones; around 89% are singletons and the top ten take approximately 4.5%. Germline assignment: CDR1 LNHDA and CDR2 SQIVND (reference sequence). With 5 bases removed from V and 1 base from J, the gap between germline ends came to 8 bases. The CDR3 is 13 amino acids. What was sequenced was peripheral blood. The genes are TRBV19 and TRBJ1-1; possible D gene TRBD1, 6 bases. This TCR came from a woman in her twenties or thirties with acute or convalescent COVID-19. CDR3: CASSPGQNTEAFF. In DNA, the CDR3 is TGTGCCAGTAGTCCGGGACAGAACACTGAAGCTTTCTTT.